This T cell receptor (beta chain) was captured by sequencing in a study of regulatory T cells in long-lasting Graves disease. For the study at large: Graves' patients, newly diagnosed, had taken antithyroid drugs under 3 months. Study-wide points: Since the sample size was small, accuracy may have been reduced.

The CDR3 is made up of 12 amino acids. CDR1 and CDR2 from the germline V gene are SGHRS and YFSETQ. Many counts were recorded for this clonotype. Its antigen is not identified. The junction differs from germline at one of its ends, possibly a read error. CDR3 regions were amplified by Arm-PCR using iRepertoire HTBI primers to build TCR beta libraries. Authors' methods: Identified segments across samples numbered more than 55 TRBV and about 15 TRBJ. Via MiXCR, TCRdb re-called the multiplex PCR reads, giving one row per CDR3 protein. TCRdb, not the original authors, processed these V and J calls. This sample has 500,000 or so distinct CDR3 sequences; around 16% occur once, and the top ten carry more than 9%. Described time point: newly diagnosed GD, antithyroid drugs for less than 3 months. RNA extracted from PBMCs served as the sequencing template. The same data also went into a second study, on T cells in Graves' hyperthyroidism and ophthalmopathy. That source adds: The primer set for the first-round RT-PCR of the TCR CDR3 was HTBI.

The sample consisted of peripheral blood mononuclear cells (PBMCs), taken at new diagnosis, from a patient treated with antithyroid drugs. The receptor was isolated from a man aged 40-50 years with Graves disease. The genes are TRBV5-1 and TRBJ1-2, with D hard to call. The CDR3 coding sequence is TGTGCCAGCAGCTTGTGGTCGGATGGCTACACCTTC. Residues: CASSLWSDGYTF.